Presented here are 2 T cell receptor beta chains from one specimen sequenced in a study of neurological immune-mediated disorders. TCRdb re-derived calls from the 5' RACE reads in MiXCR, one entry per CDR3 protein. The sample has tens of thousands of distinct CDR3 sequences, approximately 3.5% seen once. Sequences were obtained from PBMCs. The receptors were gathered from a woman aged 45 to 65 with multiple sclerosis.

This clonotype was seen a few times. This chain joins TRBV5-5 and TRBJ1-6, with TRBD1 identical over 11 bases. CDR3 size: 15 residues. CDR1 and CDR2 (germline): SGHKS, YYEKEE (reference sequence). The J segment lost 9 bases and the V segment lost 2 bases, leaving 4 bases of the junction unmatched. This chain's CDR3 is CASSFLGQGGSPLHF. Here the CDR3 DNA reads TGTGCCAGCAGCTTCCTGGGACAGGGGGGTTCACCCCTCCACTTT.

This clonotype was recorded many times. CDR3 DNA: TGCAGTGCCCTTCCGGGACAGGCCTACGAGCAGTACTTC. Protein sequence: CSALPGQAYEQYF. The V gene is TRBV20-1, the J gene TRBJ2-7; 8 bases are a match to TRBD1. Germline V gene sequence: CDR1 DFQATT, CDR2 SNEGSKA (reference sequence). The CDR3 sequence is 13 residues long. The V segment lost 6 bases and the J segment 2 bases; nucleotides outside the gene matches: 6.